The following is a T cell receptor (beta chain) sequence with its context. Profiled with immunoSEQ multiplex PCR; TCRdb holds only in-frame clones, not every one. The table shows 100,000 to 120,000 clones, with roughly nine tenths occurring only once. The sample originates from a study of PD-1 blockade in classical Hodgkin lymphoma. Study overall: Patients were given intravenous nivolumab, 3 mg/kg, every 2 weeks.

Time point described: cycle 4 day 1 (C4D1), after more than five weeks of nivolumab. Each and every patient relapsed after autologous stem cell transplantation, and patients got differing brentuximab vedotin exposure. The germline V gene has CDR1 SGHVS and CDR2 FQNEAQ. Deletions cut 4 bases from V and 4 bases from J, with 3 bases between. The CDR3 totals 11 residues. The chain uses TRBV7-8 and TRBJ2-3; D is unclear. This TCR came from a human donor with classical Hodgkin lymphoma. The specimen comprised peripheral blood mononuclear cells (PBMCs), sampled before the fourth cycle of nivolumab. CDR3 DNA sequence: TGTGCCAGCAGCTCCTCAGATACGCAGTATTTT. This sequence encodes CASSSSDTQYF. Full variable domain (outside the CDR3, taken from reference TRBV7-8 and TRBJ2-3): GAGVSQSPRYKVAKRGQDVALRCDPISGHVSLFWYQQALGQGPEFLTYFQNEAQLDKSGLPSDRFFAERPEGSVSTLKIQRTQQEDSAVYLCASSSSDTQYFGPGTRLTVL.